This T cell receptor beta chain was obtained from a study of blood T cells in healthy people across ages. General study findings and limits: More naive CD4+ cells and higher diversity marked long-lived donors relative to aged donors.

The CDR3 has 14 residues. V was shortened by 6 bases and J by 4 bases, with 13 bases between the two germline ends. Germline lookup yields CDR1 MNHEY and CDR2 SVGEGT. A second PCR of 7 to 11 cycles used a sample-barcoded 5' primer and a J-beta primer mix. TCRdb fed the 5' RACE reads into MiXCR, producing one record per CDR3 protein. The sample includes 550,000 to 700,000 distinct CDR3 sequences, about 26% of them seen just once. In the case of this clonotype: Its antigen is undetermined.

What was sequenced was blood. The sequence came from an older woman in good health. The chain combines TRBV6-2 or TRBV6-3 with TRBJ1-5; the D is unclear. Here the CDR3 reads CASSYLGRNQPQHF. As DNA, the CDR3 is TGTGCCAGCAGCTATCTGGGCAGAAATCAGCCCCAGCATTTT.